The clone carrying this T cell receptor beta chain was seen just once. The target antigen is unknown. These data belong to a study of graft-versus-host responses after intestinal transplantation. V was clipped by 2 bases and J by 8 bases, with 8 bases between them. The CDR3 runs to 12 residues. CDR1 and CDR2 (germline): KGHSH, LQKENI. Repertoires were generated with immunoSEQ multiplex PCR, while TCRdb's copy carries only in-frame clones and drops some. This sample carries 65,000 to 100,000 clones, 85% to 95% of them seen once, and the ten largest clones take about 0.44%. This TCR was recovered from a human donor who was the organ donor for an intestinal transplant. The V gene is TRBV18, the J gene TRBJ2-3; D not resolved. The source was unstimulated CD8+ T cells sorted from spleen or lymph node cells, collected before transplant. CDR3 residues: CASSPYHGTQYF. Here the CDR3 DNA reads TGTGCCAGCTCACCATATCACGGTACGCAGTATTTT.